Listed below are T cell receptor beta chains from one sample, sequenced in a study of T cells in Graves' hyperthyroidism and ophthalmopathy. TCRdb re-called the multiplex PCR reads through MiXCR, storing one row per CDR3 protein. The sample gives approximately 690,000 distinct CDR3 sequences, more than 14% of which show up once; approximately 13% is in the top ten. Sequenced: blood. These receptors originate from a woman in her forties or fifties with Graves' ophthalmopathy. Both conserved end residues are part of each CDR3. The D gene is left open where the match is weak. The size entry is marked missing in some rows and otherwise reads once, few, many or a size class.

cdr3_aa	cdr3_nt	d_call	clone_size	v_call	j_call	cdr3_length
CASSLGGVAGAYNEQFF	TGTGCCAGCAGCTTGGGGGGCGTAGCGGGGGCCTACAATGAGCAGTTCTTC	TRBD2	many	TRBV11-2	TRBJ2-1	17
CASSLGLRTIDTQYF	TGTGCCAGCAGTCTAGGACTTAGGACCATAGATACGCAGTATTTT	.	many	TRBV28	TRBJ2-3	15
CASRLGGGNYNEQFF	TGTGCCAGCAGATTAGGGGGGGGAAATTACAATGAGCAGTTCTTC	.	many	TRBV7-2	TRBJ2-1	15
CASSQDESGTGVDTQYF	TGCGCCAGCAGCCAAGATGAAAGTGGGACAGGGGTAGATACGCAGTATTTT	TRBD1	few	TRBV4-3	TRBJ2-3	17
CASSGSGGLLKETQYF	TGCGCCAGCAGCGGATCGGGTGGGCTTCTAAAAGAGACCCAGTACTTC	.	.	TRBV5-1	TRBJ2-5	16
CSAREGYSGIMETQYF	TGCAGTGCTAGAGAGGGTTATAGCGGGATAATGGAGACCCAGTACTTC	TRBD2	many	TRBV20-1	TRBJ2-5	16
CASSLYTSGSPGELFF	TGTGCCAGCAGCTTGTATACTAGCGGGAGTCCCGGAGAGCTGTTTTTT	TRBD2	.	TRBV7-9	TRBJ2-2	16
CSASRQDGTDTQYF	TGCAGTGCTAGCCGACAGGATGGAACAGATACGCAGTATTTT	.	few	TRBV20-1	TRBJ2-3	14
CASSQGPGHPIDTGELFF	TGTGCCAGCAGCCAAGGTCCGGGGCACCCGATCGACACCGGGGAGCTGTTTTTT	.	few	TRBV3-1	TRBJ2-2	18
CASRPRAMGFPPLHF	TGTGCCAGCAGACCCCGGGCGATGGGTTTCCCACCCCTCCACTTT	.	few	TRBV6-1	TRBJ1-6	15
CASSVDPAGTYEQYF	TGTGCCAGCAGCGTAGATCCAGCGGGAACCTACGAGCAGTACTTC	TRBD2	many	TRBV9	TRBJ2-7	15
CASSLGQGAPTEAFF	TGTGCCAGCAGCTTGGGACAGGGGGCGCCCACTGAAGCTTTCTTT	TRBD1	.	TRBV7-2	TRBJ1-1	15
CSVGLGGRHSPYEQYF	TGCAGCGTAGGATTGGGCGGGAGGCACTCACCCTACGAGCAGTACTTC	TRBD2	.	TRBV29-1	TRBJ2-7	16
CASSQDYTGQAPTYEQYF	TGCGCCAGCAGCCAAGATTATACCGGCCAGGCTCCGACCTACGAGCAGTACTTC	.	.	TRBV4-1	TRBJ2-7	18
CASRLRDYGTEAFF	TGTGCCAGCAGACTTAGGGACTACGGCACTGAAGCTTTCTTT	.	many	TRBV6-1	TRBJ1-1	14
CSARELAGSSYNEQFF	TGCAGTGCTAGAGAACTAGCGGGAAGCTCCTACAATGAGCAGTTCTTC	TRBD2	few	TRBV20-1	TRBJ2-1	16
CASSLGAKTTYEQYF	TGCGCCAGCAGCTTGGGAGCTAAAACTACCTACGAGCAGTACTTC	.	many	TRBV5-1	TRBJ2-7	15